This record looks at one T cell receptor (beta chain) sequence and its context. Its target is unknown. The data stem from a study of T-cell reconstitution after alpha-beta-depleted transplantation in children. Overall study results and limits: T cells produced anew were the main source of T-cell counts and diversity one year after transplant.

V lost 7 bases to trimming and J lost 4 bases; unmatched junction nucleotides: 3. This CDR3 comprises 14 residues. This sample's TCRbeta library carried unique molecular identifier barcodes. TCRdb re-called the PCR reads with MiXCR, one entry per CDR3 protein. The sample consists of some 830,000 distinct CDR3 sequences, 15% to 20% of them appearing once. The chain combines TRBV12-3 or TRBV12-4 with TRBJ2-2, with 10 bases identical to TRBD2. Sequencing was performed on PBMCs, mostly from graft donor cells, taken 360 days after TCRalphabeta/CD19-depleted stem cell transplant. This clonotype was sampled from a male patient aged 5 to 17 who had a stem cell transplant for acute lymphoblastic leukemia, so the T cells may come from the graft donor. CDR3 region: CASTPSGSTGELFF. DNA of the CDR3: TGTGCCAGCACTCCTAGCGGGAGCACCGGGGAGCTGTTTTTT.